This TCR beta chain was obtained from a study of blood T cell repertoires in COVID-19 (TCRdb year 2020). With regard to the full study: Samples from collaborators originated in the United States, Italy and Spain and spanned both the acute and convalescent phases of COVID-19. The material from the prospective study consisted of cDNA or gDNA derived from T cells, B-cell-depleted T cells, or PBMCs. The repertoires were released in a freely available public database intended as a resource for research on the immune response to SARS-CoV-2. Deeply sampled blood TCRbeta repertoires from subjects exposed to, actively infected with, or recovered from COVID-19 were included in the dataset. The samples were drawn from two sources: the first 160 participants of the ongoing ImmuneRACE study, and 1,254 subjects contributed by 6 global collaborators. Where available, HLA class I and class II types were obtained from metadata supplied by the sample provider rather than from assay-based typing. Nearly every sample came with metadata listing a de-identified subject ID, COVID-19 status, age in years and sex.

TCRbeta CDR3 regions were amplified from genomic DNA using the immunoSEQ Assay, a bias-controlled multiplex PCR. On the authors' methods: The number of nucleated cells in each sample was estimated by amplification of reference gene primers within the assay. To quantify the absolute abundance of each unique TCRbeta CDR3 rearrangement, sequence reads were collapsed and filtered. For each sample, productive Simpson clonality was calculated by taking the square root of Simpson's diversity index across productive rearrangements. TCRdb took over this immuneACCESS table, retaining in-frame rearrangements with V and J assigned. Such tables are incomplete; in checked studies, under half of the missing clones stem from an unresolved V gene, and the remainder is unexplained. V, J and clone size are taken as reported in that table, and D and trimming were inferred from the DNA itself. For this sample the table gives 200,000 to 300,000 clones, of which 84% were detected only once. The ten largest clones take up 4% to 4.5% of the sample.

The collaborating institutions used their own protocols to collect whole blood in K2EDTA tubes. For TCRbeta analysis, collaborators shipped samples as frozen whole blood, isolated PBMCs, or DNA extracted from either of those sample types. General study outcomes and caveats: Clinical and demographic metadata were provided uncurated, with the amount varying by source and participant.

Remarks on this clone: Its cognate antigen has yet to be identified. No much larger clone exists at a distance of one base, and base qualities are not known.

Measured from the cysteine to the phenylalanine, the CDR3 is 19 residues long. The sequence is cut down to CDR3 DNA, 57 bases in frame from base 1. For this chain, trimming is 1 base at the V end and 4 bases at the J end, and the number of junction bases without a gene match is 18. The germline V gene supplies CDR1 SNHLY and CDR2 FYNNEI. This clonotype was sampled from a man aged 45-60 years with acute or convalescent COVID-19. The chain is encoded by TRBV2 joined to TRBJ2-5; 7 middle bases align to TRBD2. Sample: peripheral blood. CDR3 loop: CASSEGAQYRLAAVETQYF. The DNA sequence is as follows: TGTGCCAGCAGTGAAGGGGCTCAGTATAGGCTAGCGGCGGTAGAGACCCAGTACTTC.